The 8 T cell receptor delta chains presented below share a single source sample, sequenced in a study of γδ T cells in repeated Plasmodium falciparum infection. Flow sorting of PBMC yielded separate Vgamma9/Vdelta2+ and Vdelta2-negative gammadelta T cell populations for bulk repertoire analysis. TCRdb reanalysed the multiplex PCR reads via CATT. The repertoire holds tens of thousands of delta-chain clones, with approximately 0.92% as singletons. The sample taken for sequencing was gamma-delta T cells from blood. The receptor source for this set is a pool of human donors (malaria-infected and uninfected, not separated).

This clone was observed a handful of times. The protein TCRdb gives is from a much larger clone and does not agree with this DNA's translation at residue 15, likely a read error; the protein shown here comes from the DNA. The V gene corresponds to TRDV2; no J gene was called; TRDD3, the table's D call, lacks a check against the DNA. CDR1 and CDR2 (germline): GEAIGNYY, EKD. The CDR3 loop spans 17 amino acids. The CDR3 protein is CACDTLLGDTDTDKPIF. The DNA for the CDR3 is TGTGCCTGTGACACCCTTCTGGGGGATACCGACACCGATAAACCCATCTTT.

Points on this clone: It is likely a read error: a sequence one base away is far more abundant. Other nucleotide sequences from this sample produce the same CDR3. The chain uses TRDV1 and TRDJ1; 12 bases align to TRDD3. TCRdb is silent on the J gene; assignment here came from matching the DNA to germline. The CDR3 extends over 24 amino acids. The germline V gene has CDR1 TSWWSYY and CDR2 QGS. J was trimmed by 0 bases and V by 1 base; bases with no gene match: 24. CDR3 in amino acids: CALGERAVRNLGLLGDTYTDKLIF. The DNA of the CDR3 is TGTGCTCTTGGGGAACGGGCGGTAAGGAACCTAGGCTTACTGGGGGATACTTACACCGATAAACTCATCTTT.

This clone was seen only a few times. For this DNA, TCRdb reports the protein of a much larger clone, which diverges at residue 9, most likely from a read error; the protein presented here is translated directly from the DNA. The chain joins TRDV1 to TRDJ1, with a tentative D call TRDD2 (5 bases). No J segment appears in TCRdb, so it was assigned here by matching the sequence to germline. Trimming took 4 bases from V and 0 from J, leaving 30 bases between them. The CDR3 sequence is 21 residues long. Per germline, CDR1 TSWWSYY and CDR2 QGS. This chain's CDR3 is CALGVLASTPTPVVYTDKLIF. DNA for the CDR3: TGTGCTCTTGGGGTCCTGGCCTCGACCCCTACCCCGGTCGTTTACACCGATAAACTCATCTTT.

This clone was detected a few times. A far larger clone lies a single base away; this is likely a read error. This chain uses TRDV1 with TRDJ1; 9 nucleotides align to TRDD2. TCRdb is silent on the J gene; assignment here came from matching the DNA to germline. Per germline, CDR1 TSWWSYY and CDR2 QGS. The CDR3 has 25 residues. CDR3 nucleotide sequence: TGTGCTCTGGGGGAAGGCCGCGCGAGGACCTTCCTACGTAAGTGGGGGAACGTGTACACCGATAAACTCATCTTT. This sequence encodes CALGEGRARTFLRKWGNVYTDKLIF.

This clone was observed a few times. For this DNA, TCRdb reports the protein of a much larger clone, which diverges at residue 10, most likely from a read error; the protein presented here is translated directly from the DNA. This sequence joins TRDV1 and TRDJ1, with unresolved D. The J gene was missing in TCRdb and was found by matching the end of the DNA to germline. The V gene lost 1 base and the J gene lost 3 bases, with 12 bases spanning the gap. Per germline, CDR1 TSWWSYY and CDR2 QGS. The CDR3 contains 15 residues. The CDR3 DNA reads TGTGCTCTTGGGGAACGGAGGGGTTCGGCCGATAAACTCATCTTT. It is translated as CALGERRGSADKLIF.

This clone was detected a few times. Given a far larger clone just one base away, this is likely a sequencing read error. This specimen includes other DNA sequences encoding the same CDR3. The chain recombines TRDV2 with TRDJ1, with 11 bases lining up with TRDD3. No J segment appears in TCRdb, so it was assigned here by matching the sequence to germline. CDR3 length: 19 amino acids. In germline, CDR1 is GEAIGNYY, CDR2 EKD. CDR3 coding DNA: TGTGCCTGTGACACCGTGGTTATGGGGGATACGCGCCTGGCCGACAAACTCATCTTT. Protein product: CACDTVVMGDTRLADKLIF.

This clone turned up a few times. The TCRdb record carries a much larger clone's protein, which differs from this DNA's translation at residue 15; a read error is the likely cause, and the protein listed here is the DNA translation. With the J gene uncalled, the V gene is TRDV1; the tabulated D call, TRDD3, remains unverified against the DNA. CDR1 and CDR2 (germline): TSWWSYY, QGS. CDR3 length: 17 residues. The CDR3 DNA reads as TGTGCTCTTGGGGAACTAGTGGGGAGCCTTTACACCGATAAACCCATCTTT. Translation: CALGELVGSLYTDKPIF.

This clone was seen a few times. This is likely an artifact of a read error, given a far larger clone one base away. The sample contains more than one DNA sequence encoding this CDR3. This CDR3 is CALGALRRGRVHTDKLIF. In DNA, the CDR3 is TGTGCTCTTGGGGCACTGCGCCGGGGACGGGTCCACACCGATAAACTCATCTTT. The rearrangement uses TRDV1 and TRDJ1; maybe TRDD3 (5 bases). Trimming stripped 4 bases from V and 0 bases from J, with 21 bases between. The CDR3 has 18 amino acids. CDR1 and CDR2 from the germline V gene are TSWWSYY and QGS.